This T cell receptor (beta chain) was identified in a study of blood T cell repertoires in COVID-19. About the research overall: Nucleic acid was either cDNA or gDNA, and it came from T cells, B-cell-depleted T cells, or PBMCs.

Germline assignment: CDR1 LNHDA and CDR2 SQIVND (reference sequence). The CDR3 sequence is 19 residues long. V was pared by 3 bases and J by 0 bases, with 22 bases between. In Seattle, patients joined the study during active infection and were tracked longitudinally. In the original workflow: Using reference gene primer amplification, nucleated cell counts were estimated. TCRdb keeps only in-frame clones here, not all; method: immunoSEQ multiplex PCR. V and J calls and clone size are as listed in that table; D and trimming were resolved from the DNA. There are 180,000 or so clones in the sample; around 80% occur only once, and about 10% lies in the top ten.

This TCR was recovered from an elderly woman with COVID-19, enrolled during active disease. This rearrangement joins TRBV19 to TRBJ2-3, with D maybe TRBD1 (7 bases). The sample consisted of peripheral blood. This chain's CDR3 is CASSILQGINGRSTDTQYF. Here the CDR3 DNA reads TGTGCCAGTAGTATCTTACAGGGGATCAACGGGAGAAGCACAGATACGCAGTATTTT.